Listed below are T cell receptor beta chains from one sample, sequenced in a study of shared clonotypes between healthy human individuals. Clones were sequenced by immunoSEQ multiplex PCR, and TCRdb holds only the in-frame ones, with some missing. This sample has approximately 1.9 million clones, with over 85% found just once. The specimen sequenced was naive CD8+ T cells from PBMCs. These receptors all stem from a man younger than 35 in good health. Some clones in this sample may be carry-over from other donors' samples. The CDR3 runs from the conserved cysteine through the conserved F or W. Fields, in order: J gene, V gene, CDR3 protein.

>TRBJ2-5|TRBV4-1
CASSQRTSGKETQYF
>TRBJ2-1|TRBV5-1
CASSTPEGTGNNEQFF
>TRBJ1-6|TRBV29-1
CSHEGAFNSPLHF
>TRBJ2-3|TRBV27
CASSLLGLAGGPSTDTQYF
>TRBJ2-1|TRBV7-9
CASSLAQGNEQFF
>TRBJ2-7|TRBV7-6
CASSLAGAGYEQYF
>TRBJ1-5|TRBV15
CATRGGDRVRANQPQHF
>TRBJ2-7|TRBV4-2
CASSPELSDTFSEQYF
>TRBJ1-1|TRBV9
CASSVVREGTNTEAFF
>TRBJ2-7|TRBV7-9
CASSLDGRAYEQYF
>TRBJ2-3|TRBV2
CASSDRDSYF
>TRBJ1-2|TRBV19
CASSIFDGYTF
>TRBJ2-1|TRBV10-3
CAISESALAGAYNEQFF
>TRBJ2-7|TRBV29-1
CSVGDPGGPYEQYF
>TRBJ2-1|TRBV28
CASSLFESLAGDEQFF
>TRBJ2-2|TRBV29-1
CSVPGRGLNTGELFF
>TRBJ2-1|TRBV28
CASSLGLASYNEQFF
>TRBJ1-1|TRBV6-5
CASSTRGENTEAFF
>TRBJ1-1|TRBV9
CASSDGRGQGGNTEAFF
>TRBJ2-7|TRBV14
CASSQLSGKSSYEQYF
>TRBJ2-5|TRBV5-1
CASSSTSALGETQYF
>TRBJ2-7|TRBV27
CASRGGKAYEQYF
>TRBJ2-1|TRBV5-1
CASSLGRERGNEQFF
>TRBJ2-6|TRBV9
CASAEAGGQPRTVSGANVLTF
>TRBJ1-5|TRBV28
CASSFRNSNQPQHF
>TRBJ1-2|TRBV28
CASSGGGPPYGYTF
>TRBJ2-7|TRBV6-5
CASLLTQQGPEQYF
>TRBJ2-7|TRBV27
CASSFLILILREQYF
>TRBJ2-7|TRBV19
CASRAGTGVYEQYF
>TRBJ2-7|TRBV7-9
CASSLGTGDPYEQYF
>TRBJ2-7|TRBV6-1
CASSATGPYEQYF
>TRBJ1-1|TRBV19
CASSVTEEAFF
>TRBJ1-2|TRBV28
CASSPATPSANYGYTF